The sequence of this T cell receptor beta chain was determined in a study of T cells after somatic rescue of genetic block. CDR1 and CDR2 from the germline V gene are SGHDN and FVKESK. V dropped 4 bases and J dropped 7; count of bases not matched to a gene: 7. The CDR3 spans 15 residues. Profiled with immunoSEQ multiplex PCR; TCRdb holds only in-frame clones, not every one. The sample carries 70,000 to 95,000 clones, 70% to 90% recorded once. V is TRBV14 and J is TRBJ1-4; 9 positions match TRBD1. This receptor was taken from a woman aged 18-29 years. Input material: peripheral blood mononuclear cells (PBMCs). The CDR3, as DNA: TGTGCCAGCAGCCGAGGACAGGGGAAAACTGAAAAACTGTTTTTT. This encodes CASSRGQGKTEKLFF.